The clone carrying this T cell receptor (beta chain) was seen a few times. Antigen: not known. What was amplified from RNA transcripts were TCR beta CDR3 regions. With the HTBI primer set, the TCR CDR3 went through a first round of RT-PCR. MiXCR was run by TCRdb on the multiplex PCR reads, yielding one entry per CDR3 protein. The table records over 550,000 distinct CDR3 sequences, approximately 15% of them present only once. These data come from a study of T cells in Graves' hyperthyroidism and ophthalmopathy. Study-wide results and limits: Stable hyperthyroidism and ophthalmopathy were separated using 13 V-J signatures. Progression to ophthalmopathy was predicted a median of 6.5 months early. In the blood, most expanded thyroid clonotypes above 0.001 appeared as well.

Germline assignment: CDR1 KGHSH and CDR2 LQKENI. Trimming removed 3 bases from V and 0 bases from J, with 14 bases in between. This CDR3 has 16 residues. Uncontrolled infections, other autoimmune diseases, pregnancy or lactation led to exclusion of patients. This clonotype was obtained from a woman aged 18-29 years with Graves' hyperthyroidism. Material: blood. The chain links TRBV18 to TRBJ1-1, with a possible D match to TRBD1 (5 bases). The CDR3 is CASSPGGGVMNTEAFF. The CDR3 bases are TGTGCCAGCTCACCGGGGGGAGGTGTCATGAACACTGAAGCTTTCTTT.